A single sample gave rise to the 23 T cell receptor beta chains below, sequenced in a study of blood T cell repertoires in COVID-19. The method was immunoSEQ multiplex PCR; TCRdb's version includes in-frame clones alone and lacks a portion of them. The top ten hold 12% to 15% of the sample, which has some 53,000 clones, 70% to 90% seen once. Source material: peripheral blood. These receptors were obtained from an older man with acute or convalescent COVID-19.

J is TRBJ1-5 and V is TRBV19, with a possible D match to TRBD1 (5 bases). Trimming removed 1 base at V and 1 base at J, with 8 bases between. The germline V gene has CDR1 LNHDA and CDR2 SQIVND (reference sequence). This CDR3 comprises 15 residues. CDR3 protein: CASSIGKGSNQPQHF. The CDR3 bases are TGTGCCAGTAGTATAGGGAAGGGGAGCAATCAGCCCCAGCATTTT.

CDR3 in DNA: TGTGCCAGCAGCCCGCTAGCTCCCAAAGGGGAGCTGTTTTTT. Its translation: CASSPLAPKGELFF. The chain joins TRBV9 to TRBJ2-2; weak D call: TRBD2 (5 bases). Trimming shortened V by 4 bases and J by 8 bases, and 15 bases separated the two germline ends. This CDR3 spans 14 amino acids. Per the germline V gene, CDR1 is SGDLS and CDR2 is YYNGEE.

V is TRBV19 and J is TRBJ1-5; the D is unclear. This CDR3 contains 13 residues. Germline CDR1 and CDR2: LNHDA and SQIVND (reference sequence). V lost 2 bases and J lost 6, with 8 bases in between. The chain's CDR3 is CASSIILSQPQHF. Here the CDR3 DNA reads TGTGCCAGTAGTATAATCCTCAGTCAGCCCCAGCATTTT.

The rearrangement uses TRBV19 and TRBJ1-2; D is perhaps TRBD1 (5 bases). The germline V gene encodes CDR1 LNHDA and CDR2 SQIVND (reference sequence). The CDR3 covers 17 residues. V was trimmed by 1 base and J by 5 bases, leaving 20 bases between them. The CDR3 coding sequence is TGTGCCAGTAGTATAGCCCCCCGGGGGGGGATTGGTTATGGCTACACCTTC. Its protein is CASSIAPRGGIGYGYTF.

This rearrangement joins TRBV5-8 to TRBJ2-5, with D maybe TRBD2 (6 bases). CDR3 length equals 14 residues. Germline V gene sequence: CDR1 SGHTS, CDR2 YDEGEE. V lost 4 bases and J 7 bases, leaving 17 bases between the germline ends. CDR3 nucleotide sequence: TGTGCCAGCAGCCTGAGAGGGTCGCGGGGGACCCAGTACTTC. Encoded protein: CASSLRGSRGTQYF.

This clone has only a few counts. The chain joins TRBV19 to TRBJ1-5, with D hard to call. CDR1 LNHDA and CDR2 SQIVND come from the germline V gene (reference sequence). The CDR3 is 13 residues long. V shed 5 bases and J shed 4 bases, with 9 bases lying between them. The CDR3 DNA reads as TGTGCCAGTAGTCTAAATATTAATCAGCCCCAGCATTTT. It codes for CASSLNINQPQHF.

J is TRBJ1-1 and V is TRBV18; 8 bases agree with TRBD1. The CDR3 sequence is 15 residues long. From germline, CDR1 is KGHSH and CDR2 LQKENI. The ends lost 0 bases at V and 3 bases at J; junction bases unmatched: 3. The CDR3 here is CASSPPTGADTEAFF. In DNA form, the CDR3 reads TGTGCCAGCTCACCACCGACAGGGGCAGACACTGAAGCTTTCTTT.

The genes are TRBV4-2 and TRBJ2-1, with TRBD2 matching 7 bases. With 1 base clipped from V and 8 bases from J, the junction kept 11 bases outside the gene matches. The V gene's germline CDR1 is LGHNA and CDR2 YNFKEQ. This CDR3 has 16 residues. The CDR3 loop reads CASSQALTGGLYEQFF. The CDR3 region has the DNA TGTGCCAGCAGCCAAGCTTTAACGGGAGGTTTGTATGAGCAGTTCTTC.

V gene TRBV5-1 combines with J gene TRBJ2-5; 7 bases are a match to TRBD1. The CDR3 is 14 residues long. Trimming cost V 3 bases and J 5 bases; bases outside gene matches: 7. Germline CDR1 reads SGHRS; CDR2 reads YFSETQ. DNA of the CDR3: TGCGCCAGCAGCTGGCAGGGGGTAGGGGAGACCCAGTACTTC. Residues: CASSWQGVGETQYF.

The CDR3, as DNA: TGCGCCAGCAGCTTGGGACAGGCCGTCTCCGGGGAGCTGTTTTTT. Translation: CASSLGQAVSGELFF. J is TRBJ2-2 and V is TRBV5-1, with a weak D call TRBD1 (6 bases). The CDR3 runs to 15 residues. Germline CDR1 SGHRS, CDR2 YFSETQ. Trimming removed 0 bases at V and 6 bases at J, with 12 bases between.

The V call is TRBV5-1, the J call TRBJ2-4, with TRBD1 as a possible D gene (6 bases). The germline CDR1 and CDR2 sequences are SGHRS and YFSETQ. The V end was cut by 2 bases, the J end by 3 bases, with 9 bases between. The CDR3 spans 14 residues. The CDR3 region has the DNA TGCGCCAGCAGCTTAGGGGGTTTCAAAAACATTCAGTACTTC. This sequence encodes CASSLGGFKNIQYF.

The chain links TRBV3-1 (or the pseudogene TRBV3-2) to TRBJ2-4; TRBD1 agrees at 7 bases. The junction had 5 bases not matched to a gene; V was cut back by 2 bases and J by 10 bases. CDR3 length: 13 amino acids. In germline, CDR1 is LGHDT, CDR2 YNNKEL (reference sequence). For the CDR3, the DNA is TGTGCCAGCAGCCAAAGGGGGCCGGGAATTCAGTACTTC. Translating gives CASSQRGPGIQYF.

V and J are TRBV11-2 and TRBJ2-7; TRBD1 matches 9 bases. Losses at the gene ends were 4 bases for V and 4 bases for J; bases not matched to a gene: 5. Germline loops: CDR1 SGHAT, CDR2 FQNNGV. The CDR3 is 14 residues long. CDR3 nucleotides: TGTGCCAGCAGCTACGCGGACAGGGGATACGAGCAGTACGTC. Translation gives CASSYADRGYEQYV.

This clone turned up a few times. The V call is TRBV29-1, the J call TRBJ2-3, with a tentative D call TRBD2 (5 bases). The CDR3 sequence is 13 residues long. Trimming removed 5 bases at V and 2 bases at J, with 11 bases between. Germline assignment: CDR1 SQVTM and CDR2 ANQGSEA. The CDR3 spells CSVQSGSTDTQYF. The CDR3 bases are TGCAGCGTTCAGTCGGGATCCACAGATACGCAGTATTTT.

The rearrangement joins TRBV27 to TRBJ1-2; 12 bases match TRBD1. The germline CDR1 and CDR2 sequences are MNHEY and SMNVEV (reference sequence). Trimming cost V 5 bases and J 5 bases; bases outside gene matches: 15. The length of the CDR3 is 18 residues. CDR3 region: CASSLRSGTGGVRYGYTF. CDR3 nucleotides: TGTGCCAGCAGTCTCCGTTCCGGGACAGGGGGCGTGCGGTATGGCTACACCTTC.

This chain connects TRBV28 to TRBJ1-1; D is unclear. This CDR3 spans 16 amino acids. In germline, CDR1 is MDHEN, CDR2 SYDVKM. Trimming took 4 bases from V and 5 from J, leaving 20 bases between them. As DNA, the CDR3 is TGTGCCAGCAGTTGGATTCAGGCAATGGTGGTTACTGAAGCTTTCTTT. As protein: CASSWIQAMVVTEAFF.

CDR3 residues: CASSSFSGIGNIQYF. As DNA, the CDR3 is TGCGCCAGCAGCTCATTTAGCGGGATTGGAAACATTCAGTACTTC. The chain couples TRBV5-1 to TRBJ2-4, with 8 positions matching TRBD2. This CDR3 region has 15 residues. V shed 3 bases and J 6 bases; nucleotides not matched to a gene: 8. CDR1 and CDR2 from the germline V gene are SGHRS and YFSETQ.

The chain couples TRBV7-2 to TRBJ1-5, with a weak D call TRBD1 (5 bases). V lost 2 bases and J 5 bases, leaving 10 bases between the germline ends. The germline V gene encodes CDR1 SGHTA and CDR2 FQGNSA. The CDR3 length is 14 residues. CDR3 bases: TGTGCCAGCAGCTTATCAGGGATCGATCAGCCCCAGCATTTT. Protein product: CASSLSGIDQPQHF.

CDR3 nucleotide sequence: TGCGCCAGCAGCTTTTCGGCGGGAGGGGGGGAGACCCAGTACTTC. Translated, it gives CASSFSAGGGETQYF. The chain is built from TRBV5-1 and TRBJ2-5; 9 nucleotides align to TRBD2. CDR3 length: 15 residues. The ends lost 2 bases at V and 5 bases at J; junction bases unmatched: 7. Germline CDR1 is SGHRS and CDR2 is YFSETQ.

This chain joins TRBV29-1 and TRBJ1-3; unclear D gene. The length of the CDR3 is 14 residues. Germline CDR1 SQVTM, CDR2 ANQGSEA. The V end was cut by 2 bases, the J end by 0 bases, with 8 bases between. The CDR3 bases are TGCAGCGTTGAATCGGGGTTCTCTGGAAACACCATATATTTT. It specifies CSVESGFSGNTIYF. The whole variable domain, remainder taken from reference TRBV29-1 and TRBJ1-3, is SAVISQKPSRDICQRGTSLTIQCQVDSQVTMMFWYRQQPGQSLTLIATANQGSEATYESGFVIDKFPISRPNLTFSTLTVSNMSPEDSSIYLCSVESGFSGNTIYFGEGSWLTVV.

V and J are TRBV15 and TRBJ1-4; possible D gene TRBD1, 6 bases. The CDR3 has 15 amino acids. Germline assignment: CDR1 LNHNV and CDR2 YYDKDF (reference sequence). Deletions cut 10 bases from V and 0 bases from J, with 15 bases between. In DNA, the CDR3 is TGTGCCATTAAACAGGGCGCTGCAACTAATGAAAAACTGTTTTTT. Translation: CAIKQGAATNEKLFF. Variable domain in full (rest from reference TRBV15 and TRBJ1-4): DAMVIQNPRYQVTQFGKPVTLSCSQTLNHNVMYWYQQKSSQAPKLLFHYYDKDFNNEADTPDNFQSRRPNTSFCFLDIRSPGLGDTAMYLCAIKQGAATNEKLFFGSGTQLSVL.

This clone was counted once. The rearrangement links TRBV7-9 to TRBJ2-1, with 13 bases aligning to TRBD2. The J segment lost 7 bases and the V segment lost 5 bases, leaving 5 bases of the junction unmatched. The CDR3 loop spans 15 amino acids. Germline V gene lookup returns CDR1 SEHNR and CDR2 FQNEAQ (reference sequence). As DNA, the CDR3 is TGTGCCAGCAGCGAACGGACTAGCGGGAGTAATGAGCAGTTCTTC. It translates to CASSERTSGSNEQFF.

This clone was observed a handful of times. The J gene is TRBJ1-5, the V gene TRBV5-6; D gene unclear. V lost 0 bases to trimming and J lost 5 bases, with 6 bases between them. The CDR3 covers 13 residues. CDR1 is SGHDT, CDR2 YYEEEE, per germline. The CDR3 reads CASSLGPDQPQHF. The CDR3 DNA sequence: TGTGCCAGCAGCTTGGGCCCAGATCAGCCCCAGCATTTT.